One sample yielded the 23 T cell receptor beta chains listed below, sequenced in a study of cytomegalovirus exposure and HLA in healthy donors. 60 Vbeta and 13 Jbeta primers were used in PCR. Only in-frame clones appear in the TCRdb table, and some are missing; sequencing was by immunoSEQ multiplex PCR. The sample shows some 150,000 clones, more than 75% of them seen only once. The sequenced sample consisted of PBMCs. The receptor source for this set is a man younger than 30 in good health and CMV-seronegative.

This clone is medium-sized (0.01 to 0.1%) by share. The chain combines TRBV4-2 with TRBJ2-5; 9 positions match TRBD2. In germline, CDR1 is LGHNA, CDR2 YNFKEQ. The CDR3 is 15 residues long. J gave up 1 base and V 0 bases, and 0 bases lay outside the gene matches. CDR3 DNA sequence: TGTGCCAGCAGCCAAGAGCGGGGGGGCCAAGAGACCCAGTACTTC. Translating it yields CASSQERGGQETQYF.

V is TRBV5-4 and J is TRBJ1-2; the D gene is possibly TRBD1 (6 bases). CDR1 and CDR2 from the germline V gene are SGHNT and YYREEE (reference sequence). Trimming took 0 bases from V and 2 from J, leaving 14 bases between them. The CDR3 is 16 amino acids. The CDR3 here is CASSLEGQRGNYGYTF. As DNA, the CDR3 is TGTGCCAGCAGCTTGGAGGGCCAAAGGGGGAACTATGGCTACACCTTC. Complete variable domain (other parts from reference TRBV5-4 and TRBJ1-2): ETGVTQSPTHLIKTRGQQVTLRCSSQSGHNTVSWYQQALGQGPQFIFQYYREEENGRGNFPPRFSGLQFPNYSSELNVNALELDDSALYLCASSLEGQRGNYGYTFGSGTRLTVV.

The chain combines TRBV7-9 with TRBJ2-7; TRBD2 aligns across 10 bases. The CDR3 sequence is 15 residues long. In germline, CDR1 is SEHNR, CDR2 FQNEAQ (reference sequence). V was clipped by 3 bases and J by 2 bases; unmatched bases: 4. CDR3 residues: CASSLSSGSAYEQYF. CDR3 bases: TGTGCCAGCAGCTTGTCTAGCGGGAGTGCCTACGAGCAGTACTTC.

The chain couples TRBV7-2 to TRBJ1-4; TRBD1 agrees at 7 bases. In germline, CDR1 is SGHTA, CDR2 FQGNSA. The length of the CDR3 is 18 residues. The trim removed 1 base at V and 0 bases at J, leaving 8 bases unmatched. The CDR3 DNA follows: TGTGCCAGCAGCTTAGACCGGGACAGAGCAGCAACTAATGAAAAACTGTTTTTT. It encodes CASSLDRDRAATNEKLFF. Supplemented by reference TRBV7-2 and TRBJ1-4, the full variable domain reads GAGVSQSPSNKVTEKGKDVELRCDPISGHTALYWYRQSLGQGLEFLIYFQGNSAPDKSGLPSDRFSAERTGGSVSTLTIQRTQQEDSAVYLCASSLDRDRAATNEKLFFGSGTQLSVL.

This clone was seen just once. The chain joins TRBV5-4 to TRBJ2-6, with D maybe TRBD1 (5 bases). CDR3 length equals 15 residues. V was clipped by 2 bases and J by 4 bases, with 10 bases between them. The germline CDR1 and CDR2 sequences are SGHNT and YYREEE (reference sequence). The CDR3, as DNA: TGTGCCAGCAGCTTCAGGGTCTCCGGGGCCAACGTCCTGACTTTC. It is translated as CASSFRVSGANVLTF.

The chain links TRBV5-4 to TRBJ1-3; possibly TRBD1 for D (5 bases). The germline V gene has CDR1 SGHNT and CDR2 YYREEE (reference sequence). The V and J ends lost 4 bases and 4 bases respectively, with 21 bases between them. CDR3 length equals 17 residues. CDR3 sequence (DNA): TGTGCCAGCAGCGGAGCGCAGGGCGCTAGCGGGGGAAACACCATATATTTT. Protein sequence: CASSGAQGASGGNTIYF.

This chain uses TRBV6-1 with TRBJ1-1; TRBD1 agrees at 7 bases. V gave up 9 bases and J gave up 4 bases; unmatched junction bases: 2. In germline, CDR1 is MNHNS, CDR2 SASEGT. CDR3 size: 11 residues. CDR3 region: CASRQGTEAFF. Here the CDR3 DNA reads TGTGCCAGTAGACAGGGCACTGAAGCTTTCTTT.

This clone was counted only a few times. The J gene is TRBJ1-5, the V gene TRBV4-2; 7 bases match TRBD1. Germline CDR1 is LGHNA and CDR2 is YNFKEQ. After removal of 0 bases from V and 7 bases from J, the junction contained 6 bases not matched to a gene. The CDR3 length is 15 residues. In DNA form, the CDR3 reads TGTGCCAGCAGCCAAGATGGGCAGGGGGGCCAGCCCCAGCATTTT. Protein: CASSQDGQGGQPQHF.

The J gene is TRBJ1-1, the V gene TRBV30; 8 bases are a match to TRBD1. The CDR3 is 15 amino acids. Per the germline V gene, CDR1 is GTSNPN and CDR2 is SVGIG (reference sequence). V was pared by 3 bases and J by 2 bases, with 8 bases of the junction left unmatched. The CDR3 spells CAWRVGTGINTEAFF. In DNA form, the CDR3 reads TGTGCCTGGAGAGTAGGGACAGGCATTAACACTGAAGCTTTCTTT.

This clone came up a few times. This rearrangement joins TRBV19 to TRBJ1-1; TRBD1 aligns across 9 bases. Germline assignment: CDR1 LNHDA and CDR2 SQIVND (reference sequence). This CDR3 is built from 16 residues. The trim removed 3 bases at V and 1 base at J, leaving 6 bases unmatched. CDR3 protein: CASSIRGQGKNTEAFF. The CDR3 coding sequence is TGTGCCAGTAGTATTCGGGGACAGGGTAAGAACACTGAAGCTTTCTTT.

In its sample, this clone was seen once. The chain couples TRBV6-5 to TRBJ2-1; TRBD2 matches at 13 bases. The V segment lost 0 bases and the J segment 5 bases; nucleotides outside the gene matches: 1. This CDR3 has 16 residues. CDR1 MNHEY and CDR2 SVGAGI come from the germline V gene. The CDR3 nucleotides are TGTGCCAGCAGTTACTCGACTAGCGGGAGGAACAATGAGCAGTTCTTC. Protein product: CASSYSTSGRNNEQFF.

The chain joins TRBV18 to TRBJ1-2, with D tentatively TRBD1 (5 bases). Trimming took off 0 bases at V and 7 bases at J, with 12 bases between the two ends. CDR3 length: 14 residues. Germline CDR1 reads KGHSH; CDR2 reads LQKENI. DNA for the CDR3: TGTGCCAGCTCACCACCTTCCCGGGGGTTTGGCTACACCTTC. Its protein is CASSPPSRGFGYTF.

This clone came up a few times. V and J are TRBV7-2 and TRBJ2-7; D gene ambiguous. Germline V gives CDR1 SGHTA, CDR2 FQGNSA. With 0 bases removed from V and 5 bases from J, the gap between germline ends came to 17 bases. The CDR3 spans 16 residues. The CDR3 loop reads CASSLARSSPWDEQYF. CDR3 nucleotides: TGTGCCAGCAGCTTAGCGCGGTCTAGTCCTTGGGACGAGCAGTACTTC.

The chain uses TRBV19 and TRBJ2-1, with 11 bases lining up with TRBD2. The trim removed 1 base at V and 2 bases at J, leaving 7 bases unmatched. This CDR3 is built from 18 residues. CDR1 LNHDA and CDR2 SQIVND come from the germline V gene (reference sequence). As DNA, the CDR3 is TGTGCCAGTAGTATAGGGCTAACTAGCGGGAGCGCCTACAATGAGCAGTTCTTC. Translated: CASSIGLTSGSAYNEQFF.

The gene calls are TRBV6-1 and TRBJ1-2; TRBD1 agrees at 8 bases. The germline V gene encodes CDR1 MNHNS and CDR2 SASEGT. The CDR3 runs to 14 residues. Trimming cost V 1 base and J 10 bases; bases outside gene matches: 8. The CDR3 DNA reads as TGTGCCAGCAGTGAAGGGCTTGGGACAGGCGCCTACACCTTC. This encodes CASSEGLGTGAYTF.

This clone was observed once. This chain links TRBV28 with TRBJ1-1; 7 nucleotides align to TRBD1. There are 14 residues in the CDR3. Germline V gene data show CDR1 as MDHEN and CDR2 as SYDVKM. The V segment lost 6 bases and the J segment 3 bases; nucleotides outside the gene matches: 7. CDR3 protein: CASRKGGSDTEAFF. The CDR3 DNA reads TGTGCCAGCAGAAAAGGGGGCTCGGACACTGAAGCTTTCTTT.

The V and J genes are TRBV5-1 and TRBJ2-1; weak D call: TRBD1 (6 bases). V was shortened by 1 base and J by 4 bases, with 12 bases between the two germline ends. This CDR3 spans 15 amino acids. Per the germline V gene, CDR1 is SGHRS and CDR2 is YFSETQ. The CDR3 region has the DNA TGCGCCAGCAGCTTGCTACAGGGTGGGTACAATGAGCAGTTCTTC. Translating it yields CASSLLQGGYNEQFF.

The V gene is TRBV30, the J gene TRBJ2-7; D is possibly TRBD2 (6 bases). V gave up 0 bases and J gave up 1 base, with 13 bases separating them. This CDR3 has 15 amino acids. From germline, CDR1 is GTSNPN and CDR2 SVGIG (reference sequence). CDR3 nucleotide sequence: TGTGCCTGGAGTGTACTCACGGGGGAGTCCTACGAGCAGTACTTC. This gives the protein CAWSVLTGESYEQYF.

This clone appeared a single time. The rearrangement links TRBV21-1 to TRBJ2-7; the DNA was not used to check the table's D call, TRBD2. TRBV21-1 is a listed pseudogene. The CDR3 spans 11 residues. The CDR3, as DNA: TGTGCCAGCCGAACTTCCTACGAGCAGTACTTC. Protein sequence: CASRTSYEQYF.

The chain uses TRBV29-1 and TRBJ1-2; D is uncertain. V was clipped by 1 base and J by 5 bases, with 8 bases between them. Germline CDR1 reads SQVTM; CDR2 reads ANQGSEA. The CDR3 extends over 12 amino acids. This chain's CDR3 is CSVEVDRYGYTF. CDR3 DNA: TGCAGCGTTGAAGTCGATCGGTATGGCTACACCTTC.

This clone has a single count. Relative to the germline gene, one junction end is altered; a read error may explain this. The V and J genes are TRBV2 and TRBJ2-1; D is unclear. Germline-derived CDR1 and CDR2 are SNHLY and FYNNEI. CDR3 length: 15 amino acids. CDR3 sequence reads: CASTEASYSYNEQFF. CDR3 bases: TGTGCCAGCACTGAAGCGAGCTACTCCTACAATGAGCAGTTCTTC. Full variable domain (rest looked up from reference TRBV2 and TRBJ2-1): EPEVTQTPSHQVTQMGQEVILRCVPISNHLYFYWYRQILGQKVEFLVSFYNNEISEKSEIFDDQFSVERPDGSNFTLKIRSTKLEDSAMYFCASTEASYSYNEQFFGPGTRLTVL.

The rearrangement links TRBV5-1 to TRBJ1-2; a weak D match, TRBD1 (5 bases). The CDR3 has 14 residues. Deletions cut 1 base from V and 4 bases from J, with 11 bases between. The germline gives CDR1 SGHRS, CDR2 YFSETQ. As DNA, the CDR3 is TGCGCCAGCAGCTTGTTTCAGGGCAGCTATGGCTACACCTTC. It codes for CASSLFQGSYGYTF.

This clone was seen more than once but under ten times. The chain joins TRBV7-9 to TRBJ1-5, with D maybe TRBD1 (5 bases). The CDR3 has 13 amino acids. Germline CDR1 SEHNR, CDR2 FQNEAQ (reference sequence). Trimming took 5 bases from V and 7 from J, leaving 12 bases between them. In DNA form, the CDR3 reads TGTGCCAGCAGCCGGACATCAGAGCAGCCCCAGCATTTT. This translates into CASSRTSEQPQHF.